Below are 20 T cell receptor beta chains sequenced from a single sample in a study of T cell changes during pregnancy in multiple sclerosis. Produced via immunoSEQ multiplex PCR; TCRdb's table is partial and in-frame only. The data show around 48,000 clones, around 90% seen once. The sequences come from CD8+ T cells from peripheral blood mononuclear cells, collected before pregnancy. These receptors all come from a female donor with multiple sclerosis, enrolled in a pregnancy study.

The J gene is TRBJ2-1, the V gene TRBV4-3, with D possibly matching TRBD1 (5 bases). Between the trimmed V and J ends, which lost 2 bases and 6 bases, there was a span of 17 bases. There are 16 residues in the CDR3. Germline values: CDR1 LGHNA, CDR2 YSLEER. CDR3 nucleotide sequence: TGCGCCAGCAGCCAACCCTTTGGGCAGGGTCGCAATGAGCAGTTCTTC. This sequence encodes CASSQPFGQGRNEQFF.

V usage is TRBV5-1 and J usage is TRBJ2-3, with D perhaps TRBD2 (5 bases). The ends were cut back, 3 bases at V and 0 bases at J, with 8 bases in the middle. CDR1 SGHRS and CDR2 YFSETQ come from the germline V gene. The CDR3 is 14 amino acids. CDR3: CASSSGLSTDTQYF. CDR3 sequence (DNA): TGCGCCAGCAGCTCCGGACTTAGCACAGATACGCAGTATTTT.

This clone has only one observation. The chain combines TRBV7-6 with TRBJ1-5; 7 positions agree with TRBD1. Germline lookup yields CDR1 SGHVS and CDR2 FNYEAQ. This CDR3 region has 14 residues. V was clipped by 5 bases and J by 7 bases; unmatched bases: 8. The CDR3 is CASSRTGALQPQHF. The CDR3 nucleotides read TGTGCCAGCAGCCGTACAGGGGCTTTACAGCCCCAGCATTTT.

This rearrangement joins TRBV30 to TRBJ1-2; D call uncertain. Germline lookup yields CDR1 GTSNPN and CDR2 SVGIG (reference sequence). The CDR3 covers 13 residues. Trimming shortened V by 0 bases and J by 4 bases, and 9 bases separated the two germline ends. The CDR3 DNA follows: TGTGCCTGGAGTGTATTAAGCCTCTATGGCTACACCTTC. This sequence encodes CAWSVLSLYGYTF.

The chain uses TRBV7-3 and TRBJ2-1; a possible D gene is TRBD1 (6 bases). The CDR3 is made up of 16 amino acids. V dropped 5 bases and J dropped 3 bases, with 17 bases sitting between them. Per germline, CDR1 SGHTA and CDR2 FQGTGA. The CDR3 protein is CASSDRKGVSYNEQFF. CDR3 in DNA: TGTGCCAGCAGCGACCGGAAGGGGGTCAGCTACAATGAGCAGTTCTTC.

The chain carries TRBV7-2 and TRBJ2-6; 8 positions agree with TRBD2. Germline V lookup: CDR1 SGHTA, CDR2 FQGNSA. Trimming at V came to 4 bases and at J to 0 bases, leaving 5 bases not matched to a gene. The CDR3 has 17 amino acids. CDR3 nucleotide sequence: TGTGCCAGCAGCTCCGGGGGGGCCCCCTCTGGGGCCAACGTCCTGACTTTC. It yields the protein CASSSGGAPSGANVLTF.

The V gene is TRBV7-6, the J gene TRBJ2-3; tentative D call: TRBD1 (5 bases). In germline, CDR1 is SGHVS, CDR2 FNYEAQ. The length of the CDR3 is 12 residues. Trimming shortened V by 4 bases and J by 6 bases, and 8 bases separated the two germline ends. Here the CDR3 reads CASSSRQDTQYF. CDR3 DNA: TGTGCCAGCAGCTCTCGACAGGATACGCAGTATTTT.

V usage is TRBV4-3 and J usage is TRBJ2-2; 7 bases map to TRBD1. The CDR3 is 20 amino acids. With V trimmed by 5 bases and J by 0 bases, 18 bases remained unmatched. Germline V gene data show CDR1 as LGHNA and CDR2 as YSLEER. Written as DNA, the CDR3 is TGCGCCAGCAGCTCCTGGGTGGATGAAGGGGGCACCTCGAACACCGGGGAGCTGTTTTTT. Encoded protein: CASSSWVDEGGTSNTGELFF.

By proportion, this clone is medium-sized. The rearrangement joins TRBV13 to TRBJ1-1, with D unclear. The CDR3 runs to 16 residues. V gave up 6 bases and J gave up 1 base, with 18 bases separating them. Germline CDR1 reads PRHDT; CDR2 reads FYEKMQ (reference sequence). The CDR3 loop reads CASSQRTVNQNTEAFF. In nucleotides, the CDR3 is TGTGCCAGCAGTCAACGGACTGTAAATCAGAACACTGAAGCTTTCTTT.

The chain is built from TRBV12-5 and TRBJ2-3; TRBD2 might be the D (6 bases). In germline, CDR1 is LGHNT, CDR2 FRNRAP. The CDR3 consists of 16 residues. The V and J ends lost 3 bases and 3 bases respectively, with 16 bases between them. The CDR3 bases are TGTGCTAGTGGTTTTACGCGGGGTGACATTACAGATACGCAGTATTTT. Translation gives CASGFTRGDITDTQYF. Looking up the rest from reference TRBV12-5 and TRBJ2-3 gives the full variable domain: DARVTQTPRHKVTEMGQEVTMRCQPILGHNTVFWYRQTMMQGLELLAYFRNRAPLDDSGMPKDRFSAEMPDATLATLKIQPSEPRDSAVYFCASGFTRGDITDTQYFGPGTRLTVL.

V gene TRBV7-3 combines with J gene TRBJ1-6; D not resolved. The germline V and J ends were trimmed by 1 base and 7 bases, with 5 bases remaining between them. The germline CDR1 and CDR2 sequences are SGHTA and FQGTGA. There are 13 residues in the CDR3. The DNA of the CDR3 is TGTGCCAGCAGCTTAAAACAGAATTCACCCCTCCACTTT. This translates into CASSLKQNSPLHF. Full variable domain (rest looked up from reference TRBV7-3 and TRBJ1-6): GAGVSQTPSNKVTEKGKYVELRCDPISGHTALYWYRQSLGQGPEFLIYFQGTGAADDSGLPNDRFFAVRPEGSVSTLKIQRTERGDSAVYLCASSLKQNSPLHFGNGTRLTVT.

The genes are TRBV4-3 and TRBJ2-2; 7 positions agree with TRBD1. Germline CDR1 and CDR2: LGHNA and YSLEER. There are 16 residues in the CDR3. V shed 1 base and J 4 bases; nucleotides not matched to a gene: 6. CDR3 sequence (DNA): TGCGCCAGCAGCCAAGCGCTTACAGGGGCCACCGGGGAGCTGTTTTTT. Residues: CASSQALTGATGELFF.

The chain carries TRBV6-6 and TRBJ1-2; the D is unclear. This CDR3 is built from 13 residues. The germline gives CDR1 MNHNY, CDR2 SVGAGI (reference sequence). Trimming removed 4 bases from V and 4 bases from J, with 10 bases in between. CDR3 sequence: CASSSDGIYGYTF. The CDR3, as DNA: TGTGCCAGCAGTTCCGACGGGATCTATGGCTACACCTTC.

The V gene is TRBV5-4, the J gene TRBJ2-7, with a weak D call TRBD1 (5 bases). The germline V gene encodes CDR1 SGHNT and CDR2 YYREEE (reference sequence). CDR3 length: 14 residues. Trimming removed 1 base from V and 2 bases from J, with 10 bases in between. The chain's CDR3 is CASSLWGGTYEQYF. The CDR3 coding sequence is TGTGCCAGCAGCTTGTGGGGCGGAACCTACGAGCAGTACTTC.

V gene TRBV7-3 combines with J gene TRBJ1-1; D remains unclear. This CDR3 region has 14 residues. From germline, CDR1 is SGHTA and CDR2 FQGTGA. V lost 7 bases, J lost 1 base, and 13 bases lay in between. DNA of the CDR3: TGTGCCAGCACCCTTGTCCCCCCGAACACTGAAGCTTTCTTT. The encoded protein is CASTLVPPNTEAFF.

V gene TRBV5-6 combines with J gene TRBJ2-3; TRBD2 might be the D (5 bases). This CDR3 region has 13 residues. Trimming removed 2 bases from V and 3 bases from J, with 7 bases in between. Per the germline V gene, CDR1 is SGHDT and CDR2 is YYEEEE. The CDR3: CASSFGSTDTQYF. The CDR3 DNA sequence: TGTGCCAGCAGCTTTGGGAGTACAGATACGCAGTATTTT.

The chain recombines TRBV30 with TRBJ2-7, with D perhaps matching TRBD1 (5 bases). The germline V gene has CDR1 GTSNPN and CDR2 SVGIG (reference sequence). CDR3 size: 11 residues. V lost 7 bases and J lost 6, with 13 bases in between. The CDR3 nucleotides read TGTGCCTCCCGTTTGGGGCTCGAGCAGTACTTC. Translated: CASRLGLEQYF.

This clone was seen only once. The chain carries TRBV7-6 and TRBJ1-2; 8 bases align to TRBD1. In germline, CDR1 is SGHVS, CDR2 FNYEAQ. After removal of 5 bases from V and 3 bases from J, the junction contained 5 bases not matched to a gene. The CDR3 runs to 14 residues. The CDR3 nucleotides are TGTGCCAGCAGCCCTGGGACAGGTGACTATGGCTACACCTTC. It translates to CASSPGTGDYGYTF. Based on the CDR3 plus reference TRBV7-6 and TRBJ1-2, the full variable domain is GAGVSQSPRYKVTKRGQDVALRCDPISGHVSLYWYRQALGQGPEFLTYFNYEAQQDKSGLPNDRFSAERPEGSISTLTIQRTEQRDSAMYRCASSPGTGDYGYTFGSGTRLTVV.

The chain carries TRBV9 and TRBJ2-7, with TRBD1 as a possible D gene (5 bases). Germline CDR1 is SGDLS and CDR2 is YYNGEE. The germline V and J ends were trimmed by 0 bases and 3 bases, with 16 bases remaining between them. The CDR3 runs to 16 residues. CDR3 residues: CASSVAPDKVHYEQYF. CDR3 in DNA: TGTGCCAGCAGCGTAGCTCCGGACAAGGTCCACTACGAGCAGTACTTC.

The chain joins TRBV25-1 to TRBJ2-5, with D possibly TRBD1 on 6 matching bases. Trimming pared 4 bases from V and 4 bases from J, leaving 13 bases between. Germline assignment: CDR1 MGHDK and CDR2 SYGVNS. The CDR3 sequence is 14 residues long. The CDR3 spells CASSGYRVGETQYF. The DNA for the CDR3 is TGTGCCAGCAGTGGTTACAGGGTCGGAGAGACCCAGTACTTC.